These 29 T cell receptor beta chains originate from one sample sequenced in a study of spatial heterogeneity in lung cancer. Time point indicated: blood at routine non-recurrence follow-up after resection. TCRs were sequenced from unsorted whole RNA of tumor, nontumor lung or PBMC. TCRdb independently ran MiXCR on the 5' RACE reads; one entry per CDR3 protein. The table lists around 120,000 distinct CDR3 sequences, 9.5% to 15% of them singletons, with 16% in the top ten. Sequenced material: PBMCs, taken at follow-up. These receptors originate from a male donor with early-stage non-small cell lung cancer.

DNA for the CDR3: TGTGCTAGTGGCCAGGGACAGGGATTACCTGGAGGGCAGTTCTTC. Its protein is CASGQGQGLPGGQFF. V is TRBV12-5 and J is TRBJ2-1; 9 bases map to TRBD1. Germline V gives CDR1 LGHNT, CDR2 FRNRAP. The CDR3 contains 15 residues. J was trimmed by 12 bases and V by 6 bases; bases with no gene match: 15. The full variable domain, with the rest looked up from reference TRBV12-5 and TRBJ2-1, is DARVTQTPRHKVTEMGQEVTMRCQPILGHNTVFWYRQTMMQGLELLAYFRNRAPLDDSGMPKDRFSAEMPDATLATLKIQPSEPRDSAVYFCASGQGQGLPGGQFFGPGTRLTVL.

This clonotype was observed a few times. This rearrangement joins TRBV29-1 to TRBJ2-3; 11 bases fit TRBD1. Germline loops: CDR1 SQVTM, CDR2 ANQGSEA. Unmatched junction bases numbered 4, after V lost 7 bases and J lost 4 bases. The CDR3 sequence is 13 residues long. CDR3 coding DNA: TGCAGCGCCTCGGGACAGGGGGCAGATACGCAGTATTTT. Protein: CSASGQGADTQYF.

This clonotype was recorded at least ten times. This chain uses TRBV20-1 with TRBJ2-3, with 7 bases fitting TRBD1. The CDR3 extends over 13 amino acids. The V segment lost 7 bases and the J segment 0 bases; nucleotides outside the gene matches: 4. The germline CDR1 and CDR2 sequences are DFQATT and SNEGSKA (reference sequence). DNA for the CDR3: TGCAGTGGACAGGGATTAAGCACAGATACGCAGTATTTT. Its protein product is CSGQGLSTDTQYF.

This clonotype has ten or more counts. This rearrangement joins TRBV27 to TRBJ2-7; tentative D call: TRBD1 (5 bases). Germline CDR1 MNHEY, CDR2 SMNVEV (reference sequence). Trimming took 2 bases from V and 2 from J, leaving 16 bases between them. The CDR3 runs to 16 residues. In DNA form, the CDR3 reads TGTGCCAGCAGTTTACGGACGACAGACTTTCCCTACGAGCAGTACTTC. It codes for CASSLRTTDFPYEQYF.

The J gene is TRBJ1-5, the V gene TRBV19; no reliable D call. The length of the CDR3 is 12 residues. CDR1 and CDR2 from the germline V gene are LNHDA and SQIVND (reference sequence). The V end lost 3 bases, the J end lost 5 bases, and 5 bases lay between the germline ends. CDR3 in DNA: TGTGCCAGTAGTATCCAAGATCAGCCCCAGCATTTT. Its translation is CASSIQDQPQHF.

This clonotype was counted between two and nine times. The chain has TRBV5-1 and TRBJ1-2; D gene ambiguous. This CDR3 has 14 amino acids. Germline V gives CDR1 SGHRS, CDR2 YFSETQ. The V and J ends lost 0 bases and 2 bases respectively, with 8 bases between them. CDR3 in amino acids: CASSLEAQNYGYTF. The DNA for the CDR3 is TGCGCCAGCAGCTTGGAGGCACAGAACTATGGCTACACCTTC.

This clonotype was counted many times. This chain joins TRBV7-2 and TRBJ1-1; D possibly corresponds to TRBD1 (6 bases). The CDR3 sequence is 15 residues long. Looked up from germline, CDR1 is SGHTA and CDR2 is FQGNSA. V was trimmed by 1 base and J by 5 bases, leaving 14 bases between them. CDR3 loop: CASSLGGEGETEAFF. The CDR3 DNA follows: TGTGCCAGCAGCTTAGGCGGGGAGGGGGAAACTGAAGCTTTCTTT.

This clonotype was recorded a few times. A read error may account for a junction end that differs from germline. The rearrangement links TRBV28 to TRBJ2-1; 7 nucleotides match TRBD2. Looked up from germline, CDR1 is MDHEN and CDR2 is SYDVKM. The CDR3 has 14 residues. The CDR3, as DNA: TGTGCCAGCAGCTTCCGGGACTACAGCAATGAGCAGTTTTTC. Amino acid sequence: CASSFRDYSNEQFF.

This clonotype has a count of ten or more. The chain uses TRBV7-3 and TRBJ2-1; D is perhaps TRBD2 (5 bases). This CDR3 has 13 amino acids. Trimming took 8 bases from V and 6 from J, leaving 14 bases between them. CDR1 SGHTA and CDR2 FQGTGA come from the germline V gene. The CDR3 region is CASSPGWANEQFF. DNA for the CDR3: TGTGCCAGCTCCCCGGGGTGGGCCAATGAGCAGTTCTTC.

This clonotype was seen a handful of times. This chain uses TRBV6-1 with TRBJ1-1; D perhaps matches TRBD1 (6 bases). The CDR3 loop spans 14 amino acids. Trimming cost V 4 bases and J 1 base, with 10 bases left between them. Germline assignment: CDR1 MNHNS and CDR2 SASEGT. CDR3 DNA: TGTGCCAGCAGTGCTGGGGGCTGGAACACTGAAGCTTTCTTT. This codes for CASSAGGWNTEAFF.

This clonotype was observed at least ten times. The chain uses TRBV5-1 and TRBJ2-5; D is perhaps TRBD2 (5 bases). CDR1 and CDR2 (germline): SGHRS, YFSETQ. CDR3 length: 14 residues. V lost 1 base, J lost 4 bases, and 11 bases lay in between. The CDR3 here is CASSLISERETQYF. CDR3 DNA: TGCGCCAGCAGCTTGATTAGCGAGAGAGAGACCCAGTACTTC.

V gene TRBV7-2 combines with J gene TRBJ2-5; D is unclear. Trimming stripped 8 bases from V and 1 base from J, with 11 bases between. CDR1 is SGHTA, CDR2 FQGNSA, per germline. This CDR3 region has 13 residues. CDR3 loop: CASSMRTQETQYF. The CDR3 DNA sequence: TGTGCCAGCTCCATGCGCACCCAAGAGACCCAGTACTTC.

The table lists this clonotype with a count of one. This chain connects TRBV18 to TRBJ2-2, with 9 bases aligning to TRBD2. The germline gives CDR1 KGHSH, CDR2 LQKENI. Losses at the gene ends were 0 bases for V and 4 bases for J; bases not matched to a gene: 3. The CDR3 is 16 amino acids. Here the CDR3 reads CASSPPTSGITGELFF. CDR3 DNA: TGTGCCAGCTCACCACCGACTAGCGGCATCACCGGGGAGCTGTTTTTT.

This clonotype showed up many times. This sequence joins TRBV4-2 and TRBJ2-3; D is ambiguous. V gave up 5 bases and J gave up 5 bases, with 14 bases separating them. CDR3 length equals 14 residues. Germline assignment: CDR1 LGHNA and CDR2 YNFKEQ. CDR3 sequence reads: CASSDTHAGDTQYF. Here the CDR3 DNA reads TGTGCCAGCAGCGACACCCACGCCGGAGATACGCAGTATTTT.

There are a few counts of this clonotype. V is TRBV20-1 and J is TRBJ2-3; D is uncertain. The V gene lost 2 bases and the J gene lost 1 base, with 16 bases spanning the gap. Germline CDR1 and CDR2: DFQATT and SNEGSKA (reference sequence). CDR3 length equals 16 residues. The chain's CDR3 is CSARFAAVDRTDTQYF. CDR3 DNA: TGCAGTGCTAGATTCGCTGCGGTGGATCGCACAGATACGCAGTATTTT.

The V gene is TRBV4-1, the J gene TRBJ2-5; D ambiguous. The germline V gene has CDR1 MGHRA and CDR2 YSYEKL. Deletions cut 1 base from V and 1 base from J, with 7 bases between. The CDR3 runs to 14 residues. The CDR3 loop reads CASSQGMAQETQYF. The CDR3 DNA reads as TGCGCCAGCAGCCAAGGCATGGCCCAAGAGACCCAGTACTTC.

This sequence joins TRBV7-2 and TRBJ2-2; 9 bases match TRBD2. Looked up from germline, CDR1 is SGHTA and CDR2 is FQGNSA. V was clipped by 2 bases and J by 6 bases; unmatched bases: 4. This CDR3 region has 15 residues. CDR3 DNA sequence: TGTGCCAGCAGCTTAACTCTAGCGGGGTCCGGGGAGCTGTTTTTT. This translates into CASSLTLAGSGELFF.

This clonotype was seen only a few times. The CDR3 DNA sequence: TGCGCCAGCAGCACGGGGACAACAGATACGCAGTATTTT. Amino acids: CASSTGTTDTQYF. The rearrangement joins TRBV5-1 to TRBJ2-3; D is perhaps TRBD1 (6 bases). CDR3 size: 13 residues. Germline CDR1 SGHRS, CDR2 YFSETQ. Trimming removed 4 bases from V and 3 bases from J, with 9 bases in between.

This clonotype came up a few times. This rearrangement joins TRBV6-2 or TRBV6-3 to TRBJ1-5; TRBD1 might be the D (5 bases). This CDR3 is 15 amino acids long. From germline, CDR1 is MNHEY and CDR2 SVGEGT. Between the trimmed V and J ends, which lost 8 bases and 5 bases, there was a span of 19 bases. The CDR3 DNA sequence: TGTGCCAGCGAAGCGAGGGCGGGGGGTTATCAGCCCCAGCATTTT. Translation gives CASEARAGGYQPQHF.

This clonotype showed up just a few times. CDR3 sequence (DNA): TGTGCCAGCAGTGAAGCGCAGGGGAGAAATTCACCCCTCCACTTT. Encoded protein: CASSEAQGRNSPLHF. The chain joins TRBV6-1 to TRBJ1-6; possible D gene TRBD1, 6 bases. The V gene's germline CDR1 is MNHNS and CDR2 SASEGT. The V gene lost 0 bases and the J gene lost 7 bases, with 10 bases spanning the gap. This CDR3 is built from 15 residues.

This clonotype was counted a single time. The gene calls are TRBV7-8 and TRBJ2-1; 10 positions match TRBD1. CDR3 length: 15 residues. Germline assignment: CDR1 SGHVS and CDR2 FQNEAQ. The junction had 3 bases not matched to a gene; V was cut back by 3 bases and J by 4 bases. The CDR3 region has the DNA TGTGCCAGCAGCTTCGACAGGGGGCAATACAATGAGCAGTTCTTC. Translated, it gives CASSFDRGQYNEQFF. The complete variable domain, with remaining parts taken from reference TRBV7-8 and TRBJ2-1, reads GAGVSQSPRYKVAKRGQDVALRCDPISGHVSLFWYQQALGQGPEFLTYFQNEAQLDKSGLPSDRFFAERPEGSVSTLKIQRTQQEDSAVYLCASSFDRGQYNEQFFGPGTRLTVL.

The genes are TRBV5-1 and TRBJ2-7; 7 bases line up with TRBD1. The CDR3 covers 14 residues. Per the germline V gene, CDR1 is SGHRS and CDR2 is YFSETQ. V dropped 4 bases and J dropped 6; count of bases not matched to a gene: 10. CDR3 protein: CASSPPQPGGEQYF. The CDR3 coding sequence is TGCGCCAGCAGCCCGCCCCAACCAGGGGGCGAGCAGTACTTC.

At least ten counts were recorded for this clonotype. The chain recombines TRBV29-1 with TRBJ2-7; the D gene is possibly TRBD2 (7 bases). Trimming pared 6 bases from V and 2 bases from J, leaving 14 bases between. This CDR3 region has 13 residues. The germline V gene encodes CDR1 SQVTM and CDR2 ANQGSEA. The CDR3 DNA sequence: TGCAGCGTCGGGGGGCAGCCACCCTACGAGCAGTACTTC. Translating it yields CSVGGQPPYEQYF.

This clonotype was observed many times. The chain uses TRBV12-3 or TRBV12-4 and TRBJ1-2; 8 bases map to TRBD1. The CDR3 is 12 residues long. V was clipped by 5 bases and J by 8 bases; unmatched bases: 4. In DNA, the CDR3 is TGTGCCAGCAGTCCCGACAGGGGCGGCTACACCTTC. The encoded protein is CASSPDRGGYTF.

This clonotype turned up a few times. The CDR3 coding sequence is TGTGCCACCAGCAGAGCAGGGGGTACCGGGGAGCTGTTTTTT. Translation: CATSRAGGTGELFF. This rearrangement joins TRBV15 to TRBJ2-2; 7 bases agree with TRBD1. The CDR3 length is 14 residues. Germline CDR1 LNHNV, CDR2 YYDKDF (reference sequence). With V trimmed by 1 base and J by 5 bases, 1 base remained unmatched.

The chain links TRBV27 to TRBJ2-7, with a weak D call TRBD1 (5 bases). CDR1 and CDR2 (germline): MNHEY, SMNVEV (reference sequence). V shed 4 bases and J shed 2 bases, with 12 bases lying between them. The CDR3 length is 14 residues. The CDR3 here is CASSYQGLAYEQYF. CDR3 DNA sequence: TGTGCCAGCAGTTACCAGGGTCTCGCCTACGAGCAGTACTTC.

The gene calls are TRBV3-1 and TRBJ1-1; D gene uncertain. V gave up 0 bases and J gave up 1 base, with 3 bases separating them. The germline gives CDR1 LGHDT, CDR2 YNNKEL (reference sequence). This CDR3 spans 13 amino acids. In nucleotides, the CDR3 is TGTGCCAGCAGCCAAGATCGGAACACTGAAGCTTTCTTT. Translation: CASSQDRNTEAFF.

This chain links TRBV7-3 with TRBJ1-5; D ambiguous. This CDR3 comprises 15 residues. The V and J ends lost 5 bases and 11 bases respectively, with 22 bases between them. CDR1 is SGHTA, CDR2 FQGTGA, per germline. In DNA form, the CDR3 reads TGTGCCAGCAGCCCAGACACCTCGAAGTTTAGGGCCCAGCATTTT. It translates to CASSPDTSKFRAQHF.

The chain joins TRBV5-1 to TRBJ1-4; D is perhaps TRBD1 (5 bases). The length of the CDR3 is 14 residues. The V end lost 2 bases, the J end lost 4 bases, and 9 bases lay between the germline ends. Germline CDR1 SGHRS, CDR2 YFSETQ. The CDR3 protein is CASSFFQGNEKLFF. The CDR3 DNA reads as TGCGCCAGCAGCTTTTTTCAGGGTAATGAAAAACTGTTTTTT.